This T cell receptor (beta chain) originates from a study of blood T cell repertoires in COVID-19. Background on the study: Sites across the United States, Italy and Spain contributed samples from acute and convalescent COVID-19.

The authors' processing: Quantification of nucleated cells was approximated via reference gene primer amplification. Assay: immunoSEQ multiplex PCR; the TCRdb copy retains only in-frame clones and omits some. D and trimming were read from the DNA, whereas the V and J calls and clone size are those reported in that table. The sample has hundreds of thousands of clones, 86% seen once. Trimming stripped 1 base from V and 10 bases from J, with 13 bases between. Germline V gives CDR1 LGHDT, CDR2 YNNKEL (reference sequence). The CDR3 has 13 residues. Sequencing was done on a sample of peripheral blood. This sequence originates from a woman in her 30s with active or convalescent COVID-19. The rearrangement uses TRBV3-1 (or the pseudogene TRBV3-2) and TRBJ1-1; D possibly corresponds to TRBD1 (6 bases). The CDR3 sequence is CASSQVQGLGAFF. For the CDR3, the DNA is TGTGCCAGCAGCCAAGTCCAGGGGCTCGGAGCTTTCTTT.